The rows below give T cell receptor beta chains drawn from one sample of a study of cytomegalovirus exposure and HLA in healthy donors. Produced via immunoSEQ multiplex PCR; TCRdb's table is partial and in-frame only. The sample contains 150,000 to 200,000 clones, roughly 85% of which appear only once. The specimen was PBMCs. The receptors were sampled from a young man in good health and CMV-seropositive. The CDR3 runs from the conserved cysteine through the conserved F or W. The D gene is left open where the match is weak. For some rows the clone size is stated as once, few or many, or as a class when expanded; others skip it.

D gene	V gene	J gene	clone size	CDR3 DNA	CDR3 protein
TRBD1	TRBV9	TRBJ1-6	few	TGTGCCAGCAGCGGACGAGGGGGCTCTCTGAATTCACCCCTCCACTTT	CASSGRGGSLNSPLHF
TRBD1	TRBV6-5	TRBJ2-3	.	TGTGCCAGCAGTTCCGGACAGGGAACAGATACGCAGTATTTT	CASSSGQGTDTQYF
.	TRBV6-6	TRBJ2-3	.	TGTGCCACGCTCTCTCTGGAGGCAGATACGCAGTATTTT	CATLSLEADTQYF
.	TRBV25-1	TRBJ1-2	few	TGTGCCAGCAGTCCTCGGACGGAGGGCGGCTACACCTTC	CASSPRTEGGYTF
TRBD2	TRBV5-1	TRBJ2-1	.	TGCGCCAGCAGCCGAGGACTAGCGGGGGGGAATGAGCAGTTCTTC	CASSRGLAGGNEQFF
.	TRBV7-9	TRBJ2-5	.	TGTGCCAGCAGCCTAGGGGGGAGGAACCAAGAGACCCAGTACTTC	CASSLGGRNQETQYF
TRBD1	TRBV19	TRBJ1-2	.	TGTGCCAGTAGTGCACAGGGGGATAACCTCTATGGCTACACCTTC	CASSAQGDNLYGYTF
TRBD2	TRBV28	TRBJ2-7	.	TGTGCCAGCAGCCCCCGGGGGGGGCGATACGAGCAGTACTTC	CASSPRGGRYEQYF
.	TRBV27	TRBJ2-2	.	TGTGCCAGTAAATTGGACAGTTACACCGGGGAGCTGTTTTTT	CASKLDSYTGELFF
TRBD1	TRBV2	TRBJ1-3	.	TGTGCCAGCAGTGAATGGTTGGGGACAGCTGGAAACACCATATATTTT	CASSEWLGTAGNTIYF
TRBD1	TRBV28	TRBJ2-7	.	TGTGCCAGCGCCCGGACAGGCCCCTCAAGATACGAGCAGTACTTC	CASARTGPSRYEQYF
TRBD1	TRBV27	TRBJ1-4	.	TGTGCCAGCAGTTTGGGCCATAGGGGGACAGGTGACGAAAAACTGTTTTTT	CASSLGHRGTGDEKLFF
TRBD2	TRBV11-2	TRBJ2-1	.	TGTGCCAGCAGCTTCTTTAGCGGGGGGGCATACAATGAGCAGTTCTTC	CASSFFSGGAYNEQFF
TRBD2	TRBV4-1	TRBJ2-1	.	TGCGCCAGCCAGGGACTAGCGGACAATGAGCAGTTCTTC	CASQGLADNEQFF
TRBD1	TRBV18	TRBJ1-1	.	TGTGCCAGCTCACCGCTTGGGACAGGGGGCAACACTGAAGCTTTCTTT	CASSPLGTGGNTEAFF
TRBD1	TRBV4-1	TRBJ2-5	.	TGCGCCAGCAGCCAAGACAGGGGGCTCCAAGAGACCCAGTACTTC	CASSQDRGLQETQYF
.	TRBV5-6	TRBJ1-1	.	TGTGCCAGCAGCGCCGACAGATCGCTCACTGAAGCTTTCTTT	CASSADRSLTEAFF
TRBD1	TRBV6-5	TRBJ2-5	.	TGTGCCAGCAGTCAGAGGGGGCTGGAAGAGACCCAGTACTTC	CASSQRGLEETQYF
TRBD1	TRBV5-5	TRBJ1-2	.	TGTGCCAGCGGGCTTGCCACGACAGGGGCCTATGGCTACACCTTC	CASGLATTGAYGYTF
.	TRBV6-1	TRBJ1-5	.	TGTGCCAGCAGGGGGCTCAATCAGCCCCAGCATTTT	CASRGLNQPQHF
.	TRBV7-9	TRBJ2-7	few	TGTGCCAGCAGCTCTGGATGGAGTGGCTACGAGCAGTACTTC	CASSSGWSGYEQYF
.	TRBV19	TRBJ2-3	.	TGTGCCAGTAGTTCACAGGGTCCAGATACGCAGTATTTT	CASSSQGPDTQYF
.	TRBV5-1	TRBJ1-2	.	TGCGCCAGCAGCTTCAAAGGGGACTATGGCTACACCTTC	CASSFKGDYGYTF
.	TRBV5-1	TRBJ2-2	.	TGCGCCAGCAGCTTTTTGGGCGTAAACGCCGGGGAGCTGTTTTTT	CASSFLGVNAGELFF
.	TRBV9	TRBJ1-6	.	TGTGCCAGCAGCGCCCCGGGTGCTTCACCCCTCCACTTT	CASSAPGASPLHF
TRBD2	TRBV5-4	TRBJ2-1	.	TGTGCCAGCAGTTCTTCTAGCGGGGGGGTTATTGAGCAGTTCTTC	CASSSSSGGVIEQFF
.	TRBV6-5	TRBJ1-4	once	TGTGCCAGCAGTTACTCGATGGGAGGGACTAATGAAAAACTGTTTTTT	CASSYSMGGTNEKLFF
.	TRBV6-5	TRBJ2-2	.	TGTGCCAGCAGTTACAGTAACCGGGGGGAGCTGTTTTTT	CASSYSNRGELFF
TRBD2	TRBV5-6	TRBJ2-1	.	TGTGCCAGCAGTCCTTGGGCCGCTAGCGGGAGTTACAATGAGCAGTTCTTC	CASSPWAASGSYNEQFF
.	TRBV5-1	TRBJ2-7	.	TGCGCCAGCAGCTTGGGCCAGGGCAACGAGCAGTACTTC	CASSLGQGNEQYF
.	TRBV5-1	TRBJ2-1	.	TGCGCCAGCAGCCTCGGGACCGGGGGAAAGGATGAGCAGTTCTTC	CASSLGTGGKDEQFF
TRBD1	TRBV5-1	TRBJ2-1	.	TGCGCCAGCAGCAGGACAGGGGACGGTGAGCAGTTCTTC	CASSRTGDGEQFF
TRBD2	TRBV5-4	TRBJ2-4	.	TGTGCCAGCAGCCCTCCTAGCGGGGGGGCTCGGGGAAACATTCAGTACTTC	CASSPPSGGARGNIQYF
.	TRBV2	TRBJ2-2	.	TGTGCCAGCAGTGAAAGGAGGGCGGACACCGGGGAGCTGTTTTTT	CASSERRADTGELFF
TRBD2	TRBV11-2	TRBJ2-3	.	TGTGCCAGCAGCCAAGGAGCGGGTGGACTAGCGGGAGTAGATACGCAGTATTTT	CASSQGAGGLAGVDTQYF
.	TRBV6-5	TRBJ2-5	.	TGTGCCAGCAGCCTTCGGCTAGGTGCAGAGACCCAGTACTTC	CASSLRLGAETQYF
TRBD1	TRBV2	TRBJ2-2	few	TGTGCCAGCAGAGGGACAGGGGGCAGGGCCGGGGAGCTGTTTTTT	CASRGTGGRAGELFF
TRBD2	TRBV9	TRBJ2-1	.	TGTGCCAGCAGCGTCTCGGGGGGGAATGAGCAGTTCTTC	CASSVSGGNEQFF
TRBD1	TRBV10-3	TRBJ2-5	.	TGTGCCATCGGGACAGGGGAACGAGAGACCCAGTACTTC	CAIGTGERETQYF
.	TRBV28	TRBJ2-7	.	TGTGCCAGCAGTTCCCGACAGGACTCCTACGAGCAGTACTTC	CASSSRQDSYEQYF
.	TRBV4-1	TRBJ2-7	.	TGCGCCAGCAGCCAATTTCCGGTGACGGAGCCCGCCTACGAGCAGTACTTC	CASSQFPVTEPAYEQYF
.	TRBV7-9	TRBJ1-3	.	TGTGCCAGCAGCTTAGGTAGGCAGGGCACTGGAAACACCATATATTTT	CASSLGRQGTGNTIYF
TRBD1	TRBV2	TRBJ1-2	.	TGTGCCAGCAGCTACAGGGGTCCTTACTATGGCTACACCTTC	CASSYRGPYYGYTF
TRBD2	TRBV2	TRBJ2-1	.	TGTGCCAGCAGTTTGATGCGGGAGAGCAATGAGCAGTTCTTC	CASSLMRESNEQFF
TRBD2	TRBV27	TRBJ2-2	.	TGTGCCAGCAGACCTAGCGGGAGCGGCACCGGGGAGCTGTTTTTT	CASRPSGSGTGELFF
.	TRBV5-4	TRBJ1-4	.	TGTGCCAGCAGCCCGGCAGGAGGGGAAAAACTGTTTTTT	CASSPAGGEKLFF
.	TRBV10-3	TRBJ1-4	once	TGTGCCATCAGTGCCTCAGGGGTTAATGAAAAACTGTTTTTT	CAISASGVNEKLFF
.	TRBV2	TRBJ1-1	.	TGTGCCAGCACCAGGACATTCATGAACACTGAAGCTTTCTTT	CASTRTFMNTEAFF
.	TRBV19	TRBJ2-3	few	TGTGCCAGTAGTATAGATGCCGGGAGAATGGATACGCAGTATTTT	CASSIDAGRMDTQYF
.	TRBV6-5	TRBJ2-7	few	TGTGCCAGCAGTTACTCAGGCACAGGGCACTACGAGCAGTACTTC	CASSYSGTGHYEQYF